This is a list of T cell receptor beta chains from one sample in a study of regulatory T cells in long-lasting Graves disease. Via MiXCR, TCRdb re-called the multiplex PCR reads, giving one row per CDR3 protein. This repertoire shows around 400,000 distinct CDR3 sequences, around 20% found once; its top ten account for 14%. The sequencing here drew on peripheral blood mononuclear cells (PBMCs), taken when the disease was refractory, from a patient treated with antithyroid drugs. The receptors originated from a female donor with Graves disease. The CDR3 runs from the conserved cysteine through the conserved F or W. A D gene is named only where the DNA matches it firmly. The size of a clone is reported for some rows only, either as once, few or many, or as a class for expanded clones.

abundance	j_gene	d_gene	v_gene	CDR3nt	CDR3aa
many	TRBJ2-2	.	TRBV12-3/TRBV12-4	TGTGCCAGCAGCTTTACGAACACCGGGGAGCTGTTTTTT	CASSFTNTGELFF
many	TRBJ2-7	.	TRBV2	TGTGCCAGCAGGGGGGGTGACGAGCAGTACTTC	CASRGGDEQYF
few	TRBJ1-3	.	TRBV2	TGTGCCAGCAGTAGGAGAGGCTTGAGCTCTGGAAACACCATATATTTT	CASSRRGLSSGNTIYF
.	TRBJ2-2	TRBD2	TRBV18	TGTGCCAGCTCACCTGCGGGAGGCCGGGAGACCGGGGAGCTGTTTTTT	CASSPAGGRETGELFF
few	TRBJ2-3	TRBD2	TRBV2	TGTGCCAGCAGTGCCCACGGGAGGGCCTTAGATACGCAGTATTTT	CASSAHGRALDTQYF
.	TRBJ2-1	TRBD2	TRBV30	TGTGCCTGGAGTGGATGGATGATGGGCGGGAGTGTTAAGCAGTTCTTC	CAWSGWMMGGSVKQFF
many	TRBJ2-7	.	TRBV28	TGTGCCAGCAGGACCGAAGACTCCTACGAGCAGTACTTC	CASRTEDSYEQYF
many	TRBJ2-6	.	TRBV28	TGTGCCAGCAGTTTGGTTAGACCCTCAGTGGCTGGGGCCAACGTCCTGACTTTC	CASSLVRPSVAGANVLTF
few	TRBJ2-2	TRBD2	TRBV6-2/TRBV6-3	TGTGCCAGCCTAACCCCCCTAGCGGGAGGAACCGGGGAGCTGTTTTTT	CASLTPLAGGTGELFF
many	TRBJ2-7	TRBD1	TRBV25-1	TGTGCCAGCAGGGGGGGACAGGGGGGCTACGAGCAGTACTTC	CASRGGQGGYEQYF
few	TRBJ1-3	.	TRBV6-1	TGTGCCAGCAGTACCGACAGACAGTACTCTGGAAACACCATATATTTT	CASSTDRQYSGNTIYF
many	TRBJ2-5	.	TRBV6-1	TGTGCCAGCAGTGAAAGGGGGCAAGAGACCCAGTACTTC	CASSERGQETQYF
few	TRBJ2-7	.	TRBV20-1	TGCAGTGCTCCGGACAGCCCCAGCTCCTACGAGCAGTACTTC	CSAPDSPSSYEQYF
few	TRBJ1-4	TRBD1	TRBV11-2	TGTGCCAGCAGCTTAGGAGGGACAGGGAACGCTAATGAAAAACTGTTTTTT	CASSLGGTGNANEKLFF
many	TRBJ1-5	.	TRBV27	TGTGCCAGCAGTTTTACTAAGGTCTCAAGCAATCAGCCCCAGCATTTT	CASSFTKVSSNQPQHF
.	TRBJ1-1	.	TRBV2	TGTGCCAGCAGTGAGACCTGGGCTTTCTTT	CASSETWAFF